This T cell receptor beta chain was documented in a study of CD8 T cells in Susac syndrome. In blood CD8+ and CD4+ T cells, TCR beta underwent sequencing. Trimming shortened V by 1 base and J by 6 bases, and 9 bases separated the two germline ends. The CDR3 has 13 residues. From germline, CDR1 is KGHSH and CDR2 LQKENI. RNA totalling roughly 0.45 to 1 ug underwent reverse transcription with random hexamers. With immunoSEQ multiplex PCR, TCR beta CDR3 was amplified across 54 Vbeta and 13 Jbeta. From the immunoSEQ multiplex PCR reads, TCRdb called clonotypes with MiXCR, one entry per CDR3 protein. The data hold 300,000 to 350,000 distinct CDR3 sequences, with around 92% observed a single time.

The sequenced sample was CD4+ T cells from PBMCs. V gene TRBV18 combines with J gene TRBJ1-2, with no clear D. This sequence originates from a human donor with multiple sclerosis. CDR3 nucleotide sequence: TGTGCCAGCTCACCACTTTTTCAGGATGGCTACACCTTC. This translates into CASSPLFQDGYTF.